The T cell receptor beta chain under discussion was sequenced for a study of radiotherapy plus CTLA-4 blockade in lung cancer. For the study at large: Objective responses were documented in around 18% of patients, with disease control in around 30%.

Germline V gene data show CDR1 as SGHRS and CDR2 as YFSETQ. This CDR3 region has 16 residues. The germline V and J ends were trimmed by 0 bases and 1 base, with 13 bases remaining between them. Profiled with immunoSEQ multiplex PCR; TCRdb holds only in-frame clones, not every one. The sample carries tens of thousands of clones, about 78% recorded once. CTLA-4 blockade with ipilimumab, together with focal radiation, was given to patients with chemo-refractory metastatic non-small-cell lung cancer. This clone was seen a single time. The antigen is not known. Study outcomes and limitations: How blood T cell clones changed early, along with interferon-beta, reportedly forecast response best. An expansion of tumor-derived TCR clones occurred in blood after radiotherapy plus ipilimumab.

The origin of this receptor is a human donor with non-small cell lung cancer who had a partial response to radiotherapy plus ipilimumab. Some clones in this sample may be carry-over from other donors' samples. The material was peripheral blood, obtained from a patient treated with radiotherapy plus ipilimumab. The V call is TRBV5-1, the J call TRBJ1-2; D is undetermined. CDR3 residues: CASSLVSGNVNYGYTF. The DNA for the CDR3 is TGCGCCAGCAGCTTGGTTTCGGGGAACGTTAACTATGGCTACACCTTC.